The rows below give T cell receptor beta chains drawn from one sample of a study of shared clonotypes between healthy human individuals. Here immunoSEQ multiplex PCR was the method, and the copy in TCRdb shows in-frame clones only, minus some. The data contain 2,500,000 or so clones, roughly 93% of them seen just once; the ten biggest clones take up 0.36%. Material: naive CD4+ T cells from PBMCs. The receptor set was obtained from a man aged 18 to 35 in good health. Some clones in this sample may be carry-over from other donors' samples. The CDR3 runs from the conserved cysteine through the conserved F or W. The order of the fields is V gene, clone size, D gene, J gene, CDR3 DNA, CDR3 protein. A D gene is named only where the DNA matches it firmly. Size is stated for part of the rows, as once, few or many counts, or as a class when the clone is expanded.

>TRBV5-5|-|-|TRBJ1-2
TGTGCCAGCAGCTTGGGGGTGGCGGTAGCTAACTATGGCTACACCTTC
CASSLGVAVANYGYTF
>TRBV9|-|-|TRBJ2-2
TGTGCCAGCAGCGTGACGAGCGGAGGTCCCGGGGAGCTGTTTTTT
CASSVTSGGPGELFF
>TRBV7-9|-|TRBD1|TRBJ1-2
TGTGCCAGCAGCCAGGGACAGCTGGATGGCTACACCTTC
CASSQGQLDGYTF
>TRBV5-4|-|TRBD1|TRBJ2-7
TGTGCCAGCACACGCTGGGGACAGCTCTCCTACGAGCAGTACTTC
CASTRWGQLSYEQYF
>TRBV5-1|-|TRBD2|TRBJ2-7
TGCGCCAGCAGCTTGGTGGCTAGCGGAACCTACGAGCAGTACTTC
CASSLVASGTYEQYF
>TRBV29-1|-|-|TRBJ1-4
TGCGGAGGGATTGGGCTACTCGAAAAACTGTTTTTT
CGGIGLLEKLFF
>TRBV7-2|-|-|TRBJ2-1
TGTGCCAGCTCCCGGGTTTCTTACAATGAGCAGTTCTTC
CASSRVSYNEQFF
>TRBV19|-|TRBD1|TRBJ1-4
TGTGCCAGTAGTCTGGACAGGGTGGCCGAAAAACTGTTTTTT
CASSLDRVAEKLFF
>TRBV29-1|-|-|TRBJ1-4
TGCAGCGTTGAAGTGGCGCAGGGGAGGGAAAAACTGTTTTTT
CSVEVAQGREKLFF
>TRBV5-4|-|-|TRBJ1-1
TGTGCCAGCAGCTTGGCCGCGTTGGGGCCGGTGGGCACTGAAGCTTTCTTT
CASSLAALGPVGTEAFF
>TRBV9|once|TRBD1|TRBJ2-2
TGTGCCAGCAGCGACCGGCGACAGGGTATGGGCACCGGGGAGCTGTTTTTT
CASSDRRQGMGTGELFF
>TRBV30|-|-|TRBJ2-5
TGTGCCTGGAGTCCGTGGCTAGCGGGGGACAGGGGAGAGACCCAGTACTTC
CAWSPWLAGDRGETQYF
>TRBV28|-|-|TRBJ1-4
TGTGCCAGCAGTTTAGGAGGGATCGGGGTTGCAACTAATGAAAAACTGTTTTTT
CASSLGGIGVATNEKLFF
>TRBV18|-|-|TRBJ2-3
TGTGCCAGCTCACCTAACACAGATACGCAGTATTTT
CASSPNTDTQYF
>TRBV5-1|-|-|TRBJ2-5
TGCGCCAGCAGCTTGGCCGGTGAGACCCAGTACTTC
CASSLAGETQYF
>TRBV9|-|TRBD2|TRBJ2-5
TGTGCCAGCAGCCCGCCGCGAGCGGGAAGGGAGACCCAGTACTTC
CASSPPRAGRETQYF
>TRBV5-1|-|TRBD2|TRBJ2-5
TGCGCCAGCAGCATATCTAGCGGCCAAGAGACCCAGTACTTC
CASSISSGQETQYF
>TRBV28|-|TRBD1|TRBJ2-7
TGTGCCAGCAAACCATACGACAGGGCCCCCTACGAGCAGTACTTC
CASKPYDRAPYEQYF
>TRBV28|-|-|TRBJ1-5
TGTGCCTCTACGGAGGAGAGCAATCAGCCCCAGCATTTT
CASTEESNQPQHF
>TRBV4-1|-|-|TRBJ2-3
TGCGCCAGCAGCCAAGTCGCCTCGACCGGCGAGCCGCAGTATTTT
CASSQVASTGEPQYF
>TRBV29-1|few|-|TRBJ1-1
TGCAGCGTTTCTGGGAGGGTTGGTAACACTGAAGCTTTCTTT
CSVSGRVGNTEAFF
>TRBV2|-|TRBD2|TRBJ2-3
TGTGCCAGCAGCCAGAGGACTAGCGGGTCTTCACGGGATACGCAGTATTTT
CASSQRTSGSSRDTQYF
>TRBV11-2|-|TRBD2|TRBJ2-7
TGTGCCAGCAGCTCCCCTAGCGGGAGGGCATACGAGCAGTACTTC
CASSSPSGRAYEQYF
>TRBV6-5|-|-|TRBJ2-2
TGTGCCAGCAGTTACCCCAGCCACGGGGAGCTGTTTTTT
CASSYPSHGELFF
>TRBV28|-|-|TRBJ1-1
TGTGCCAGCAGTCATAGGGCGAACACTGAAGCTTTCTTT
CASSHRANTEAFF
>TRBV6-5|-|-|TRBJ1-1
TGTGCCAGCAGTTACACACAGATGCTGAACACTGAAGCTTTCTTT
CASSYTQMLNTEAFF
>TRBV6-6|-|-|TRBJ1-1
TGTGCCAGCAGTTACGTTTACGGGGGGGGTTGGACTGAAGCTTTCTTT
CASSYVYGGGWTEAFF
>TRBV29-1|-|TRBD2|TRBJ2-1
TGCAGCGGTGGGACTAGCGTGGATGAGCAGTTCTTC
CSGGTSVDEQFF
>TRBV29-1|-|-|TRBJ2-4
TGCAGCGCCTTGGAAGGGGCGACCTCTCAGTACTTC
CSALEGATSQYF
>TRBV28|-|-|TRBJ2-5
TGTGCCAGCACATTGTTAACAGGCGGGACCCAGTACTTC
CASTLLTGGTQYF
>TRBV28|once|-|TRBJ2-1
TGTGCCAGCAGTCCCCCCAATGCGGTAAATGAGCAGTTCTTC
CASSPPNAVNEQFF
>TRBV27|-|-|TRBJ1-1
TGTGCCAGCAGTTCCCTTACCTCAGGGGAAGCTTTCTTT
CASSSLTSGEAFF
>TRBV7-9|-|-|TRBJ1-2
TGTGCCAGCAGCTTAGTCACTGGGGGTGGCTACACCTTC
CASSLVTGGGYTF
>TRBV5-4|-|TRBD2|TRBJ2-7
TGTGCCAGCAGCTTGGGGGGGACTAGCGGGAGCTCCTACGAGCAGTACTTC
CASSLGGTSGSSYEQYF
>TRBV7-2|-|-|TRBJ1-4
TGTGCCAGCAGCGTCTCGGGAGCAACTAATGAAAAACTGTTTTTT
CASSVSGATNEKLFF
>TRBV12-5|-|TRBD2|TRBJ2-1
TGTGCTAGTGGTTTCGCCCCTCTAGCGGGATTGTACAATGAGCAGTTCTTC
CASGFAPLAGLYNEQFF
>TRBV10-1|-|-|TRBJ2-3
TGCGCCAGCTCTGCTAGGCAGGGCACAGATACGCAGTATTTT
CASSARQGTDTQYF
>TRBV7-2|-|-|TRBJ1-1
TGTGCCAGCAGCGTCCGGGACGGGGGTACTGAAGCTTTCTTT
CASSVRDGGTEAFF
>TRBV7-7|-|-|TRBJ1-1
TGTGCCAGCAGCCGGCCTAACATCTACATGAACACTGAAGCTTTCTTT
CASSRPNIYMNTEAFF
>TRBV10-3|-|TRBD2|TRBJ2-1
TGTGCCATCAGTGATCGGGAGGAGGAGCAGTTCTTC
CAISDREEEQFF
>TRBV29-1|-|-|TRBJ2-1
TGCAGCGTTGGGCCCGCCGGCAATGAGCAGTTCTTC
CSVGPAGNEQFF
>TRBV11-2|-|-|TRBJ1-1
TGTGCAGGTGTGCCAGCAATGAACACTGAAGCTTTCTTT
CAGVPAMNTEAFF
>TRBV4-1|once|-|TRBJ1-1
TGCGCCAGCAGCCGTTCGGATGTTGCTTTCTTT
CASSRSDVAFF
>TRBV6-1|-|-|TRBJ1-3
TGTGCCAGCAGTGAATGGGGTGGCTCTGGAAACACCATATATTTT
CASSEWGGSGNTIYF
>TRBV7-6|once|TRBD2|TRBJ2-2
TGTGCCAGCAGCTCCTCTAGCGGTACCGGGGAGCTGTTTTTT
CASSSSSGTGELFF
>TRBV15|-|-|TRBJ1-5
TGTGCCACCAGCAGGCGCGAGGGGTCCGCGATTCAGCCCCAGCATTTT
CATSRREGSAIQPQHF
>TRBV28|-|TRBD2|TRBJ2-7
TGTGCCAGCAGTCCCACTAGCGGGCCAATGGAGCAGTACTTC
CASSPTSGPMEQYF
>TRBV7-2|-|-|TRBJ1-5
TGTGCCAGCAGCTCCGACAGAAATCAGCCCCAGCATTTT
CASSSDRNQPQHF
>TRBV28|-|-|TRBJ2-1
TGTGCCAGCAGTTTCCAAGGGGGTTCAACCTACAATGAGCAGTTCTTC
CASSFQGGSTYNEQFF
>TRBV7-3|-|TRBD2|TRBJ2-1
TGTGCCAGCAGCCCACAGACTAGCGGGGATTACAATGAGCAGTTCTTC
CASSPQTSGDYNEQFF
>TRBV4-2|-|TRBD2|TRBJ2-3
TGTGCCAGCAGCCAAGTACTAGCGGGAGGGGACACAGATACGCAGTATTTT
CASSQVLAGGDTDTQYF
>TRBV7-3|-|TRBD1|TRBJ1-1
TGTGCCAGCAGCTTAATGGCAGGGGGAGGTGACACTGAAGCTTTCTTT
CASSLMAGGGDTEAFF
>TRBV6-5|once|TRBD1|TRBJ2-2
TGTGCCAGCAGGCGACAGGGGTCGGGGACCGGGGAGCTGTTTTTT
CASRRQGSGTGELFF
>TRBV7-9|once|-|TRBJ2-5
TGTGCCAGCAGTTGGGAGACCCAGTACTTC
CASSWETQYF
>TRBV30|-|-|TRBJ1-5
TGTGCCTGGAGTGAGGCAACCCACAATCAGCCCCAGCATTTT
CAWSEATHNQPQHF